The sequence of this T cell receptor beta chain was determined in a study of regulatory T cells in long-lasting Graves disease. This clonotype was observed a few times. The time point was: newly diagnosed GD, antithyroid drugs for less than 3 months. RNA from PBMCs was the source of the TCR library. V lost 4 bases and J 7 bases, leaving 14 bases between the germline ends. The CDR3 runs to 14 residues. CDR3-region Arm-PCR and iRepertoire HTBI primers produced the TCR beta libraries. TCRdb reanalysed the multiplex PCR reads using MiXCR and keeps one entry per CDR3 protein. The sample records approximately 560,000 distinct CDR3 sequences, 15% to 20% being singletons. These data were also filed under a second study, of T cells in Graves' hyperthyroidism and ophthalmopathy.

This chain links TRBV12-3 or TRBV12-4 with TRBJ1-5; possibly TRBD1 for D (5 bases). The sequence derives from a man between 18 and 35 years old with Graves disease. The sample here was peripheral blood mononuclear cells (PBMCs), taken at new diagnosis, from a patient treated with antithyroid drugs. This CDR3 is CASSSGLGAQPQHF. In nucleotides, the CDR3 is TGTGCCAGCAGTTCGGGCCTTGGGGCCCAGCCCCAGCATTTT.